What follows describes a single T cell receptor (beta chain). The antigen remains undetermined. This CDR3 region has 14 residues. Trimming at V came to 4 bases and at J to 5 bases, leaving 8 bases not matched to a gene. The germline gives CDR1 SGHNT, CDR2 YYREEE (reference sequence). The primer mix had 60 Vbeta and 13 Jbeta primers. Some clones are missing from TCRdb's copy, which holds only in-frame ones; the method was immunoSEQ multiplex PCR. The top ten hold about 0.91% of the sample, which has 150,000 to 200,000 clones, about three quarters seen once. This sample was taken from a study of cytomegalovirus exposure and HLA in healthy donors. General study points: Per a later analysis, HLA-associated TCR beta chains showed more clonal expansion than other, equally common TCR beta chains. For cytomegalovirus status, the classifier reportedly gave diagnoses with high specificity and sensitivity. Later analysis identified several of the most significant clusters that appeared linked to common viral pathogens. Most CMV-associated TCR beta chains appeared HLA-restricted in a later analysis.

The sample comprised PBMCs. The V and J genes are TRBV5-4 and TRBJ2-5; 7 nucleotides line up with TRBD2. The receptor was isolated from a woman in her forties or fifties in good health and CMV-seropositive. CDR3 sequence: CASSPGGGFETQYF. The DNA of the CDR3 is TGTGCCAGCAGCCCGGGGGGAGGGTTTGAGACCCAGTACTTC.